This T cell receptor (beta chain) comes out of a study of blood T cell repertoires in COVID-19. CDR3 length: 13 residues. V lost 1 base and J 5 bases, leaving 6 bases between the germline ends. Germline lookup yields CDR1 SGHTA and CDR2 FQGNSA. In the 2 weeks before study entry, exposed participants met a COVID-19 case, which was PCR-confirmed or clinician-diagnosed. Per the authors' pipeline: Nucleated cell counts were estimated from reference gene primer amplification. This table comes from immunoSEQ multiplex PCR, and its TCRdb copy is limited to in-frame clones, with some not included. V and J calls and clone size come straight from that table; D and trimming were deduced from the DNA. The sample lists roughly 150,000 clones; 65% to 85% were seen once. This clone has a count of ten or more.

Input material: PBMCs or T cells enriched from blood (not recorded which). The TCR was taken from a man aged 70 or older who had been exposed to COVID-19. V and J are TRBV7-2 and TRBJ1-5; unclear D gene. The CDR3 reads CASSLGPDQPQHF. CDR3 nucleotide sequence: TGTGCCAGCAGCTTAGGTCCCGATCAGCCCCAGCATTTT.